Only one count was recorded for the clone carrying this TCR beta chain. Here immunoSEQ multiplex PCR was the method, and the copy in TCRdb shows in-frame clones only, minus some. The profile covers tens of thousands of clones, with 93% appearing a single time and approximately 0.22% taken by the ten largest. These data belong to a study of technical replicates of blood from several donors. The TCR sequence derives from a human donor in good health. Sequenced input: T cells isolated from PBMCs.

CDR3 DNA: TGTGCCAGCAGTGGACTAGCGGGGGAACGCACAGATACGCAGTATTTT. Its protein is CASSGLAGERTDTQYF. The V and J genes are TRBV6-4 and TRBJ2-3, with TRBD2 matching 12 bases. V shed 4 bases, J shed 1 base, and the junction held 3 bases outside the gene matches. Germline CDR1 and CDR2: MRHNA and SNTAGT. CDR3 length: 16 amino acids.